Below, 2 T cell receptor beta chains from the same sample are listed, as sequenced in a study of human T cells and chemical hapten exposure. Using its own MiXCR run on the 5' RACE reads, TCRdb lists one record per CDR3 protein. This sample has under 150,000 distinct CDR3 sequences; 15% to 20% occur once, and the top ten carry approximately 3%. Total RNA extraction was carried out from unfractionated whole blood. Source of these receptors: a human donor in good health.

This clonotype was recorded a few times. The CDR3 sequence is CASSMEAKNIQYF. DNA for the CDR3: TGCGCCAGCAGCATGGAAGCCAAAAACATTCAGTACTTC. This sequence joins TRBV5-1 and TRBJ2-4; D is ambiguous. CDR3 length: 13 residues. The V gene's germline CDR1 is SGHRS and CDR2 YFSETQ. Trimming cost V 4 bases and J 0 bases, with 5 bases left between them.

The chain couples TRBV7-2 to TRBJ2-1; possibly TRBD1 for D (5 bases). The V gene's germline CDR1 is SGHTA and CDR2 FQGNSA. The CDR3 loop spans 13 amino acids. V lost 0 bases to trimming and J lost 12 bases, with 12 bases between them. The DNA for the CDR3 is TGTGCCAGCAGCTTAGCCGTAGGGGCTAGGCAGTTCTTC. Translated, it gives CASSLAVGARQFF.